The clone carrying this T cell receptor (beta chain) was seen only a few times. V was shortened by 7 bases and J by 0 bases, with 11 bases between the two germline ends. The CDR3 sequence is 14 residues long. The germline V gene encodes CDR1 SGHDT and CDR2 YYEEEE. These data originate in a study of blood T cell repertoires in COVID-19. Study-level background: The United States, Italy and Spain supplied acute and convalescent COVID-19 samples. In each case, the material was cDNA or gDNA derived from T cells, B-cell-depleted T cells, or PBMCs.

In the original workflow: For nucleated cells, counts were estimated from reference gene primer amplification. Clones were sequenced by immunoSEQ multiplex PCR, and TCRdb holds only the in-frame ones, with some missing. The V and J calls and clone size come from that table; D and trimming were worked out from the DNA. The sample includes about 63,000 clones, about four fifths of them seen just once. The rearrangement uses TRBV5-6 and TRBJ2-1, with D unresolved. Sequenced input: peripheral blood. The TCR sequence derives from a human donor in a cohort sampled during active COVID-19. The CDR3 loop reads CASRDLNSYNEQFF. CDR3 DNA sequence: TGTGCCAGCCGTGACTTAAACTCCTACAATGAGCAGTTCTTC.